The 4 T cell receptor beta chains below were found in one sample sequenced in a study of patients and donors after allogeneic stem cell transplantation. From the RT-PCR reads, TCRdb called clonotypes with MiXCR, one entry per CDR3 protein. The sample shows about 160,000 distinct CDR3 sequences, roughly 24% of them seen only once. The sequenced sample consisted of blood, either unsorted or a sorted T cell fraction (not recorded which). These TCRs come from a human donor who was either an allogeneic HSCT recipient or a stem cell or donor lymphocyte infusion donor (not recorded which). It is not recorded whose cells these are; they may come from a transplant donor.

The V and J genes are TRBV20-1 and TRBJ2-2; TRBD2 is a possible D gene (6 bases). Trimming shortened V by 3 bases and J by 5 bases, and 10 bases separated the two germline ends. The CDR3 extends over 13 amino acids. Germline V gives CDR1 DFQATT, CDR2 SNEGSKA (reference sequence). In DNA, the CDR3 is TGCAGTGCTAGGGCCGGGGGTACCGGGGAGCTGTTTTTT. This gives the protein CSARAGGTGELFF.

The CDR3 here is CSARSGAGNTIYF. As DNA, the CDR3 is TGCAGTGCTAGGTCGGGGGCTGGAAACACCATATATTTT. This chain links TRBV20-1 with TRBJ1-3; D is possibly TRBD1 (5 bases). The CDR3 covers 13 residues. Germline V gives CDR1 DFQATT, CDR2 SNEGSKA (reference sequence). The V end lost 3 bases, the J end lost 2 bases, and 8 bases lay between the germline ends.

This clonotype was seen a handful of times. This chain links TRBV6-5 with TRBJ1-5; D remains ambiguous. Germline V gene sequence: CDR1 MNHEY, CDR2 SVGAGI. The ends were cut back, 10 bases at V and 7 bases at J, with 23 bases in the middle. This CDR3 spans 15 amino acids. CDR3 protein: CATSPVTAAGQPQHF. CDR3 coding DNA: TGTGCCACGAGCCCCGTGACGGCCGCGGGACAGCCCCAGCATTTT.

The chain has TRBV29-1 and TRBJ2-5; no definite D call. This CDR3 spans 12 amino acids. Germline-derived CDR1 and CDR2 are SQVTM and ANQGSEA. Trimming removed 7 bases from V and 5 bases from J, with 14 bases in between. CDR3 region: CSGSRQDETQYF. The CDR3 DNA reads as TGCAGCGGGTCGAGGCAGGATGAGACCCAGTACTTC.